This TCR beta chain was identified in a study of metastatic and nonmetastatic thyroid tumors. Study overall: Thyroid patients, malignant and benign, had repertoires compared across blood and tumor or nodule tissue.

At least ten counts were recorded for this clone. No antigen is known for it. This CDR3 spans 11 amino acids. Germline CDR1 reads PRHDT; CDR2 reads FYEKMQ (reference sequence). Between the trimmed V and J ends, which lost 8 bases and 4 bases, there was a span of 6 bases. Per the authors' pipeline: CDR3 was compared across clinicopathological groups, and the resulting differences were used to build a distant-metastasis classifier for papillary thyroid cancer. TCRdb used MiXCR to call clones anew from the PCR reads. These V and J calls originate from TCRdb's pipeline instead of the authors' own analysis. The sample lists roughly 15,000 clones; roughly 20% were seen once. Not a single patient had been given any form of treatment at any point before undergoing thyroid surgery. Regarding the study as a whole: Malignant thyroid tumors reportedly had TCR beta diversity that was significantly higher than in benign nodules, in blood and tumor.

This sequence was found in a female donor with papillary thyroid cancer or a benign thyroid nodule (not recorded which). Some clones in this sample may be carry-over from other donors' samples. The sequenced sample was blood. The V and J genes are TRBV13 and TRBJ2-1; D is uncertain. The CDR3 here is CASGVYNEQFF. In nucleotides, the CDR3 is TGTGCCAGCGGGGTGTACAATGAGCAGTTCTTC.